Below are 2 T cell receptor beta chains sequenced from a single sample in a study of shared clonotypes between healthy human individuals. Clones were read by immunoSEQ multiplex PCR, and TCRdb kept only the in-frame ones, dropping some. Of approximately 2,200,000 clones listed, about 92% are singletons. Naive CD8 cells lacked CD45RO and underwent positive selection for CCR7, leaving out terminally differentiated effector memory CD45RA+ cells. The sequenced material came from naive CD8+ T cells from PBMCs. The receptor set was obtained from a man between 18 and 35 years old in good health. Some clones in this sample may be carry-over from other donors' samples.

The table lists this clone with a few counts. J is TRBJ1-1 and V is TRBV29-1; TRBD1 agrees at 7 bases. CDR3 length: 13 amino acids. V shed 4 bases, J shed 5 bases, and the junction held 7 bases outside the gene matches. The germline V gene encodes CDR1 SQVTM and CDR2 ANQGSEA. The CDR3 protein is CSVVEGAGTEAFF. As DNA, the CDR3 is TGCAGCGTTGTAGAGGGGGCGGGGACTGAAGCTTTCTTT.

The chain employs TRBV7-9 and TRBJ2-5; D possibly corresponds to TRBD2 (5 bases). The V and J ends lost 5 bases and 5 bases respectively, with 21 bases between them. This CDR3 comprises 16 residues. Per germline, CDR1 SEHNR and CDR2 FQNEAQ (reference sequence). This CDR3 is CASSERTGNPRETQYF. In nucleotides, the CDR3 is TGTGCCAGCAGCGAAAGGACCGGGAACCCCAGGGAGACCCAGTACTTC.